Presented here are 9 T cell receptor beta chains from one specimen sequenced in a study of blood T cell repertoires in COVID-19. The assay was immunoSEQ multiplex PCR, and TCRdb's table has in-frame clones only and misses some. This table has about 120,000 clones, approximately 87% appearing once. Sequencing was done on a sample of peripheral blood. These receptors all come from a woman between 65 and 79 years old with acute or convalescent COVID-19.

The chain recombines TRBV24-1 with TRBJ1-1; 7 nucleotides match TRBD1. CDR1 is KGHDR, CDR2 SFDVKD, per germline. The V gene end was trimmed by 9 bases and the J gene end by 1 base; junction bases not matched to a gene: 4. CDR3 length: 13 amino acids. CDR3: CATAGGANTEAFF. The CDR3 nucleotides are TGTGCCACCGCAGGGGGAGCGAACACTGAAGCTTTCTTT.

V usage is TRBV28 and J usage is TRBJ1-4, with 10 bases matching TRBD1. The V gene end was trimmed by 6 bases and the J gene end by 8 bases; junction bases not matched to a gene: 12. Per the germline V gene, CDR1 is MDHEN and CDR2 is SYDVKM. This CDR3 comprises 16 residues. CDR3 protein: CASSQPPTGGHEKLFF. For the CDR3, the DNA is TGTGCCAGCAGCCAACCCCCGACAGGGGGCCACGAAAAACTGTTTTTT.

The V and J genes are TRBV29-1 and TRBJ1-6; D is unclear. V was cut by 6 bases and J by 0 bases, with 12 bases left in between. CDR1 and CDR2 from the germline V gene are SQVTM and ANQGSEA. This CDR3 is built from 15 residues. CDR3 residues: CSVALSGSYNSPLHF. The CDR3 coding sequence is TGCAGCGTAGCCCTATCGGGCTCCTATAATTCACCCCTCCACTTT.

This chain connects TRBV27 to TRBJ1-2; D possibly corresponds to TRBD1 (5 bases). CDR1 is MNHEY and CDR2 is SMNVEV in the germline V gene (reference sequence). V shed 0 bases and J shed 4 bases, with 21 bases lying between them. The CDR3 is 18 amino acids. The CDR3 DNA reads as TGTGCCAGCAGTTTATCGATCGGAGGGAAAGGGGCTTCCTATGGCTACACCTTC. Its translation: CASSLSIGGKGASYGYTF.

The V call is TRBV6-1, the J call TRBJ2-1; unclear D gene. The CDR3 length is 16 residues. The ends were cut back, 4 bases at V and 2 bases at J, with 15 bases in the middle. CDR1 and CDR2 (germline): MNHNS, SASEGT. CDR3 DNA: TGTGCCAGCAGTGCAGAAGGAGTTTTCACCTACAATGAGCAGTTCTTC. Protein product: CASSAEGVFTYNEQFF.

This sequence joins TRBV15 and TRBJ2-7; D call uncertain. CDR1 and CDR2 from the germline V gene are LNHNV and YYDKDF (reference sequence). V was clipped by 0 bases and J by 7 bases, with 4 bases between them. This CDR3 is built from 11 residues. CDR3 sequence reads: CATSRDLEQYF. As DNA, the CDR3 is TGTGCCACCAGCAGAGATCTGGAGCAGTACTTC.

J is TRBJ1-1 and V is TRBV3-1 (or the pseudogene TRBV3-2); D is perhaps TRBD1 (6 bases). V was shortened by 2 bases and J by 3 bases, with 16 bases between the two germline ends. The V gene's germline CDR1 is LGHDT and CDR2 YNNKEL (reference sequence). The CDR3 has 16 residues. The CDR3 is CASSQNLWGRDTEAFF. CDR3 bases: TGTGCCAGCAGCCAAAACCTATGGGGGCGCGACACTGAAGCTTTCTTT.

Regarding this clone: An end of the junction does not agree with germline; a read error may underlie this. The CDR3 nucleotides are TGTGCTAGCAGCCCTGACAGGGACCAGCCCCAGCATTTT. Its translation is CASSPDRDQPQHF. The V and J genes are TRBV7-7 and TRBJ1-5, with TRBD1 matching 7 bases. CDR1 and CDR2 from the germline V gene are SSHAT and FNYEAQ (reference sequence). The CDR3 is 13 residues long.

This chain links TRBV28 with TRBJ1-1, with D hard to call. V was trimmed by 5 bases and J by 8 bases, leaving 12 bases between them. This CDR3 is 12 amino acids long. In germline, CDR1 is MDHEN, CDR2 SYDVKM. CDR3 sequence reads: CASSTLSREAFF. In DNA, the CDR3 is TGTGCCAGCAGTACCCTTTCGCGGGAAGCTTTCTTT.